This TCR beta chain was found in a study of blood T cell repertoires in COVID-19. Study information: Samples of COVID-19 (acute and convalescent) were obtained from the United States, Italy and Spain. The cDNA or gDNA used as material had been derived from T cells, B-cell-depleted T cells, or PBMCs.

The CDR3 is 12 residues long. Germline V lookup: CDR1 DFQATT, CDR2 SNEGSKA (reference sequence). The V gene lost 3 bases and the J gene lost 6 bases, with 12 bases spanning the gap. This clone was counted a few times. Sequenced by immunoSEQ multiplex PCR; TCRdb stores in-frame clones only, minus some. Seen here are 200,000 to 250,000 clones, 60% to 85% observed once, and the top ten hold approximately 6%. Sequenced: peripheral blood. The sequence derives from a woman in her 70s with acute or convalescent COVID-19. This sequence joins TRBV20-1 and TRBJ2-7, with D possibly TRBD1 on 5 matching bases. The CDR3 DNA sequence: TGCAGTGCTAGTGGGGCTAGGGGCGAGCAGTACTTC. It is translated as CSASGARGEQYF.